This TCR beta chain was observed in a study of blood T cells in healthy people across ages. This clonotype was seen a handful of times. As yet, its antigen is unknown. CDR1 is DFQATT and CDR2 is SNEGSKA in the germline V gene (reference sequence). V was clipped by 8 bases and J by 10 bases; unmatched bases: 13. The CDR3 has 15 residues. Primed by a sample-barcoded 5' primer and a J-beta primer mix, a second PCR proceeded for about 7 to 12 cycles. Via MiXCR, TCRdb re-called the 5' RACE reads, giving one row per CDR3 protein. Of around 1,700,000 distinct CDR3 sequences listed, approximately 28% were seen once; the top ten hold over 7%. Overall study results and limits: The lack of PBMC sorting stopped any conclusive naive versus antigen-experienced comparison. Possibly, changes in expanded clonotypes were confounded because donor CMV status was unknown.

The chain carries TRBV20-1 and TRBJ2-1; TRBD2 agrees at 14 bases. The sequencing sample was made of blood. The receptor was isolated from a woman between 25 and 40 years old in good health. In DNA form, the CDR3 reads TGCAGTTTCACCCCGGGACTAGCGGGAGTGGAGGAGCAGTTCTTC. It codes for CSFTPGLAGVEEQFF.